The source of this TCR beta chain is a study of T cell responses to AZD1222 COVID-19 vaccine (dated by TCRdb to about 2021). Notes on the research overall: AZD1222 recipients with second doses at about 4 weeks or about 12 weeks were pooled, because spike-specific TCR depth and breadth did not differ between schedules. Trial participants were enrolled by age into subgroups of 18-55, 56-69 and 70-plus years, and about 150, 27 and 61 TCR-sequenced participants, respectively, were included in these subgroups. A total of approximately 240 trial participants underwent TCR sequencing, of whom 200 to 220 received two doses of AZD1222 and some 25 received two doses of the MenACWY control vaccine.

Broader findings and caveats from the paper: The whole spike protein was spanned by vaccine-associated CD4 TCRs, and dominant responses were seen in regions 160-218 and 743-854. Because no samples from the day 14 peak response were available, repertoires could be characterized only after the peak T cell response. Conclusions about previously exposed vaccinees are limited because only six or seven AZD1222 recipients were SARS-CoV-2 seropositive at baseline. Participants were mostly white British, with more females than males. The authors suggested clonal diversity may have been underestimated. The 56-69-year group was small, and its depth increase did not reach significance, likely because of low power. Epitopes outside the regions mutated in the B.1.351 and B.1.1.7 variants were reportedly recognized by nearly half of the unique spike-specific TCRs. After two AZD1222 doses, both the breadth and the depth of spike-specific TCRs were significantly higher than at day 0 and than in MenACWY recipients.

Points on this clone: Its antigen remains unidentified. There are no base qualities to consult, and no much larger clone falls within one base.

In light of the paper, this sample's time point label describes: baseline before first vaccination. Vaccinee samples came from UK trials COV001 and COV002, including a single-blind randomized controlled phase 2/3 trial of AZD1222 (ChAdOx1 nCoV-19) in healthy adults. Trial participant PBMC samples were collected at day 0 and day 28 after the second dose for TCRbeta chain sequencing. The CDR3 regions of human TCRbeta chains were analyzed by immunosequencing. On the authors' methods: TCRs in the repertoires were matched against a reference library of SARS-CoV-2-specific TCRs that had been generated with the MIRA antigen-specificity platform. Breadth was defined as the fraction of unique TCRs that were SARS-CoV-2-associated. Depth was defined as the fraction of total T cells that were SARS-CoV-2-associated. Using the MIRA data, each spike-specific TCR was mapped to the spike region that the TCR reacts to and placed in a CD4 or CD8 class. Log10-transformed breadth and depth values were compared by one-way ANOVA with Sidak's multiple comparisons tests. TCRdb re-hosts the immuneACCESS table, in-frame sequences only. Its copies lack some clones; in the studies checked, an unresolved V gene accounts for under half of them, and the cause for the rest is not known. V, J and clone size are those of that table, while D and trimming were read from the DNA. In all, the sample holds over 130,000 clones, and about nine tenths of those were seen once. The top ten hold about 4.8% of the sample.

Trimming leaves V shorter by 5 bases and J shorter by 0 bases, with the junction holding 4 bases beyond the gene matches. The germline V gene specifies MGHRA as CDR1 and YSYEKL as CDR2. From cysteine to phenylalanine, the CDR3 is 14 amino acids long. The retained sequence is limited to the CDR3, 42 bases, with the frame set at the first base. This receptor chain uses TRBV4-1 and TRBJ2-7; TRBD2 matches 7 bases in the middle. The sequence was obtained from an adult in good health. Sequencing used peripheral blood, obtained on day 0 of AZD1222 vaccination. The nucleotides read TGCGCCAGCAGCGCGGGGGAGCACTCCTACGAGCAGTACTTC. Its product reads: CASSAGEHSYEQYF.